This TCR beta chain is drawn from a study of cytomegalovirus exposure and HLA in healthy donors. Overall study context: About 79% of a few hundred genotyped donors fell in the Caucasian-associated ancestry cluster.

PCR involved 60 Vbeta and 13 Jbeta primers. The assay was immunoSEQ multiplex PCR, and TCRdb's table has in-frame clones only and misses some. The sample contains about 98,000 clones, 80% to 85% of which appear only once. Findings of the study overall: Versus the approximately 670-donor mean, an Asian-associated ancestry cluster reportedly showed fewer N-insertions in a later analysis. Within the data, a cluster of highly shared sequence variants was likely a sequencing artifact. Analyzed later, most CMV-associated TCR beta chains appeared HLA-restricted.

Concerning this clone: Its antigen is currently unknown.

The CDR3 is 13 amino acids. Trimming took off 10 bases at V and 4 bases at J, with 16 bases between the two ends. The germline V gene has CDR1 MNHEY and CDR2 SMNVEV (reference sequence). V usage is TRBV27 and J usage is TRBJ1-2; D not certain. This clonotype was obtained from a man aged 35-49 years in good health and CMV-seronegative. Sample: PBMCs. The CDR3 region has the DNA TGTGCCACCCATGGTGGGGAGTTCTATGGCTACACCTTC. Its protein is CATHGGEFYGYTF.